This T cell receptor (beta chain) comes out of a study of blood T cell repertoires in COVID-19. Overall study context: Both acute and convalescent COVID-19 samples were obtained from the United States, Italy and Spain. T cells, B-cell-depleted T cells, or PBMCs supplied cDNA or gDNA.

This clone was counted once. Germline V gene data show CDR1 as KGHDR and CDR2 as SFDVKD. J was trimmed by 5 bases and V by 4 bases; bases with no gene match: 6. The CDR3 length is 15 residues. Under the authors' procedure: Reference gene primer amplification in the assay estimated nucleated cell counts. Assay used: immunoSEQ multiplex PCR; TCRdb lists only in-frame clones, some missing. That table gives V, J and clone size, and the DNA gave D and trimming. The repertoire holds around 70,000 clones, about four fifths seen once, with 36% in the top ten. The J gene is TRBJ2-5, the V gene TRBV24-1, with 10 bases that match TRBD1. The receptor's source is a man between 65 and 79 years old with acute or convalescent COVID-19. Sequencing was carried out using peripheral blood. The CDR3 DNA reads TGTGCCACCAGTGAGGCCGGGACAGGGGATGAGACCCAGTACTTC. Protein sequence: CATSEAGTGDETQYF.